This T cell receptor (beta chain) was identified in a study of PD-1 blockade in classical Hodgkin lymphoma. Every patient was affected by relapse after autologous stem cell transplantation, while exposure to brentuximab vedotin was not uniform. This clone was recorded once. The ends were cut back, 2 bases at V and 1 base at J, with 11 bases in the middle. There are 14 residues in the CDR3. CDR1 SQVTM and CDR2 ANQGSEA come from the germline V gene. The method was immunoSEQ multiplex PCR; TCRdb's version includes in-frame clones alone and lacks a portion of them. The sample includes some 93,000 clones, 89% of them seen just once.

This clonotype was obtained from a human donor with classical Hodgkin lymphoma. The chain carries TRBV29-1 and TRBJ1-1; D remains ambiguous. This specimen consisted of peripheral blood mononuclear cells (PBMCs), obtained before the second cycle of nivolumab. The CDR3 bases are TGCAGCGTTGAACCCTCCAATTGGAACACTGAAGCTTTCTTT. Translation: CSVEPSNWNTEAFF.